This T cell receptor beta chain was captured in a study of neurological immune-mediated disorders. Study outcomes and limitations: Multiple sclerosis was found to have the least TCR clonal expansion, below healthy controls, and HTLV-1-associated myelopathy the most.

Sequencing runs each generated in excess of 180 million TCR-beta sequences derived from 15-18 subjects. Using its own MiXCR run on the 5' RACE reads, TCRdb lists one record per CDR3 protein. Found here are about 19,000 distinct CDR3 sequences, roughly 7.5% of them singletons; the top ten hold around a sixth. The ends were cut back, 0 bases at V and 8 bases at J, with 10 bases in the middle. The CDR3 sequence is 13 residues long. In germline, CDR1 is WSHSY, CDR2 SAAADI. This clonotype came up many times. The antigen remains unidentified. The TCR originated in a woman aged 25-40 years with HTLV-1-associated myelopathy (HAM/TSP). V and J are TRBV10-2 and TRBJ1-1; a weak D match, TRBD1 (5 bases). Sequencing was carried out using CD8+ T cells from blood. CDR3 sequence (DNA): TGCGCCAGCAGTGAGTCCAGGGTAGGAGAAGCTTTCTTT. Protein: CASSESRVGEAFF.